This T cell receptor (beta chain) was captured in a study of T cell responses to AZD1222 COVID-19 vaccine. Per the germline V gene, CDR1 is SGHNT and CDR2 is YENEEA. Deletions cut 0 bases from V and 10 bases from J, with 10 bases between. The CDR3 is 12 residues long. Regarding this clone: Its cognate antigen is unknown.

The study, taken as a whole, reports: Every sample of the repertoires postdated the peak T cell response. Dominant at 160-218 and 743-854, vaccine-associated CD4 TCRs also spanned spike.

Using immunoSEQ multiplex PCR, the repertoire was profiled, and TCRdb retains in-frame clones only, with some absent. The repertoire has about 110,000 clones, roughly 88% of them found once; the top ten carry under 8.5%. The rearrangement uses TRBV11-3 and TRBJ2-7; D call uncertain. The receptor comes from an adult who received the AZD1222 COVID-19 vaccine. The input for sequencing was peripheral blood, taken 28 days after the second AZD1222 dose. This CDR3 reads CASSLDGSGQYF. The CDR3 nucleotides are TGTGCCAGCAGCTTAGATGGGTCAGGACAGTACTTC.